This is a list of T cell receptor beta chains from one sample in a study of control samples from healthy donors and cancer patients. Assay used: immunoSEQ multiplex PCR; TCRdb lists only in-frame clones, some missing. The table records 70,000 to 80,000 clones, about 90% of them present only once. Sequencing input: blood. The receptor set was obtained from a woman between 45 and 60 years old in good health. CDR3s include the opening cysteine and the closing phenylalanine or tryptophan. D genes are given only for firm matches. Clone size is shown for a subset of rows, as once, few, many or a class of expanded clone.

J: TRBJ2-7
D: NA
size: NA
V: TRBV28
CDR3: CASSFSGYEQYF
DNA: TGTGCCAGCAGTTTCTCGGGGTACGAGCAGTACTTC

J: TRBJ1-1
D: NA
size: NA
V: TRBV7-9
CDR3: CASSLDAGGTEAFF
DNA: TGTGCCAGCAGCTTAGATGCGGGAGGGACTGAAGCTTTCTTT

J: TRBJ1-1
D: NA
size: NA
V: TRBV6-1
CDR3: CASSESWVEAFF
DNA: TGTGCCAGCAGTGAATCGTGGGTTGAAGCTTTCTTT

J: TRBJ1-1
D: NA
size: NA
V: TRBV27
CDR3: CASSFWARAEAFF
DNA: TGTGCCAGCAGTTTTTGGGCAAGGGCTGAAGCTTTCTTT

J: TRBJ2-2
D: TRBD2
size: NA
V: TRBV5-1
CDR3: CASSYSGTTGELFF
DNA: TGCGCCAGCAGCTACAGCGGGACTACCGGGGAGCTGTTTTTT

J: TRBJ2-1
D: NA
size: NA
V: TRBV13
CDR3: CASTTGGAGGGYEQFF
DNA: TGTGCCAGCACCACTGGGGGGGCAGGGGGCGGGTATGAGCAGTTCTTC

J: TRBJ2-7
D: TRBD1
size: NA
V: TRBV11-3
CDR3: CASSLSGQGADEQYF
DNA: TGTGCCAGCAGCTTATCCGGACAGGGGGCCGACGAGCAGTACTTC

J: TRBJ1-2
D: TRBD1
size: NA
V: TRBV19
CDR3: CASTTSTGATLRGGYTF
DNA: TGTGCCAGTACCACCTCGACAGGGGCGACCCTTAGAGGTGGCTACACCTTC

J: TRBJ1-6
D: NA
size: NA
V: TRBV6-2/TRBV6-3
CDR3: CASSYGGIGSPLHF
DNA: TGTGCCAGCAGTTACGGGGGAATTGGTTCACCCCTCCACTTT

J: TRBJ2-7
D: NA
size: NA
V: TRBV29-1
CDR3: CSVYGQGTYEQYF
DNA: TGCAGCGTCTATGGTCAGGGGACCTACGAGCAGTACTTC

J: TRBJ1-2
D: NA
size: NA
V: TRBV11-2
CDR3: CASSFGNYGYTF
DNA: TGTGCCAGCAGCTTCGGGAACTATGGCTACACCTTC

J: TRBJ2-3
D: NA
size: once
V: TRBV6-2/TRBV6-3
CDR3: CASSYSRSSSTDTQYF
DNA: TGTGCCAGCAGTTACTCTAGGAGTTCTAGCACAGATACGCAGTATTTT

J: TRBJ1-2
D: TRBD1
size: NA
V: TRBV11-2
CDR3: CASSGQGNYGYTF
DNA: TGTGCCAGCAGCGGACAGGGGAACTATGGCTACACCTTC